This T cell receptor beta chain originates from a study of shared clonotypes between healthy human individuals. As for the study in general: Each donor's CD8 memory used one plate, CD8 naive two, each CD4 subset three.

The trim removed 8 bases at V and 4 bases at J, leaving 4 bases unmatched. Germline V gives CDR1 SNHLY, CDR2 FYNNEI. The CDR3 length is 13 residues. At deep level, the assay was performed. In the study's own analysis: ImmunoSEQ output lacked quality scores and full-length reads, limiting matched filtering. The protocol was immunoSEQ multiplex PCR, while the TCRdb copy is restricted to in-frame clones and leaves out a portion. V and J calls and clone size follow that table, whereas D and trimming were derived from the DNA. Among roughly 1.5 million clones listed, approximately 98% were seen once. This clone is a singleton in its sample.

The source material was naive CD4+ T cells sorted from blood. Documented subset: CD45RA+ positively selected. This rearrangement joins TRBV2 to TRBJ2-7; TRBD2 agrees at 11 bases. This TCR was sampled from a man younger than 45 in good health. CDR3 DNA sequence: TGTGCCAGCGGGGGACTAGCGGAGTACGAGCAGTACTTC. This translates into CASGGLAEYEQYF.